The 5 T cell receptor beta chains below come from one sample, sequenced in a study of T cells after yellow fever vaccination. Using its own MiXCR run on the 5' RACE reads, TCRdb lists one record per CDR3 protein. The sample contains fewer than 450,000 distinct CDR3 sequences, 11% of which appear only once. The sample in question was PBMCs, obtained on the day of the first yellow fever vaccination. Receptor source: a man younger than 35 who received the YFV17D yellow fever vaccine.

This clonotype was recorded a few times. V and J are TRBV4-1 and TRBJ1-1; D call uncertain. Germline CDR1 MGHRA, CDR2 YSYEKL. V dropped 2 bases and J dropped 2 bases, with 21 bases sitting between them. There are 18 residues in the CDR3. This chain's CDR3 is CASSQTAHSGRINTEAFF. The CDR3 DNA is TGCGCCAGCAGCCAAACTGCCCATAGCGGACGGATTAACACTGAAGCTTTCTTT.

This clonotype was detected only a few times. The J gene is TRBJ2-3, the V gene TRBV4-2; D assignment may be TRBD1 or TRBD2 (6 bases each). This CDR3 has 15 residues. Trimming removed 7 bases from V and 3 bases from J, with 17 bases in between. The V gene's germline CDR1 is LGHNA and CDR2 YNFKEQ. CDR3 coding DNA: TGTGCCAGCACCATAAGGGGGGCTAGGACAGATACGCAGTATTTT. Its protein is CASTIRGARTDTQYF.

This clonotype was detected only a few times. V is TRBV5-4 and J is TRBJ2-1; TRBD1 aligns across 8 bases. Germline-derived CDR1 and CDR2 are SGHNT and YYREEE (reference sequence). The V gene end was trimmed by 0 bases and the J gene end by 10 bases; junction bases not matched to a gene: 9. The CDR3 covers 15 residues. The CDR3 DNA follows: TGTGCCAGCAGCTTGGGCTCGGGAAGACAGGGGGAGCAGTTCTTC. Amino acids: CASSLGSGRQGEQFF.

This clonotype was counted only a few times. The DNA of the CDR3 is TGTGCCAGTAGTATGAGGGACAAGTATGGCTACACCTTC. Protein: CASSMRDKYGYTF. The rearrangement links TRBV19 to TRBJ1-2, with a weak D call TRBD1 (6 bases). Deletions cut 3 bases from V and 5 bases from J, with 10 bases between. The CDR3 spans 13 residues. Germline V gives CDR1 LNHDA, CDR2 SQIVND (reference sequence).

The V call is TRBV7-2, the J call TRBJ2-5, with 8 bases fitting TRBD2. The V gene's germline CDR1 is SGHTA and CDR2 FQGNSA. The J segment lost 2 bases and the V segment lost 1 base, leaving 6 bases of the junction unmatched. This CDR3 region has 16 residues. Written as DNA, the CDR3 is TGTGCCAGCAGCTTAGTCGCCCTAGCGGGTCAAGAGACCCAGTACTTC. It encodes CASSLVALAGQETQYF.